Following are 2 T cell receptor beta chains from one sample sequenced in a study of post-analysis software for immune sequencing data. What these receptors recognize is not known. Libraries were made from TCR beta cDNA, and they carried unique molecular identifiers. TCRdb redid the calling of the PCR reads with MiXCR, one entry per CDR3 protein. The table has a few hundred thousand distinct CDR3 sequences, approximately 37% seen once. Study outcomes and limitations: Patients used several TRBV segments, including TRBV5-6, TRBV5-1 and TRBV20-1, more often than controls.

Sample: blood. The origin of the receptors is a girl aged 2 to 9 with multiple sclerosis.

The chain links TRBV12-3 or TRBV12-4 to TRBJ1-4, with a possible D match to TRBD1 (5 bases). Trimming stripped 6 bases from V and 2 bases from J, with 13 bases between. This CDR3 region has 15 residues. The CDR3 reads CASSPGGVTNEKLFF. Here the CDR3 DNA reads TGTGCCAGCAGCCCTGGAGGGGTCACTAATGAAAAACTGTTTTTT.

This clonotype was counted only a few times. DNA for the CDR3: TGTGCCAGCAGCCCCGGACTAGCGGGGATCTACGAGCAGTACTTC. Protein: CASSPGLAGIYEQYF. The chain combines TRBV6-6 with TRBJ2-7, with 12 positions matching TRBD2. The ends lost 6 bases at V and 3 bases at J; junction bases unmatched: 6. Germline lookup yields CDR1 MNHNY and CDR2 SVGAGI (reference sequence). The CDR3 extends over 15 amino acids.